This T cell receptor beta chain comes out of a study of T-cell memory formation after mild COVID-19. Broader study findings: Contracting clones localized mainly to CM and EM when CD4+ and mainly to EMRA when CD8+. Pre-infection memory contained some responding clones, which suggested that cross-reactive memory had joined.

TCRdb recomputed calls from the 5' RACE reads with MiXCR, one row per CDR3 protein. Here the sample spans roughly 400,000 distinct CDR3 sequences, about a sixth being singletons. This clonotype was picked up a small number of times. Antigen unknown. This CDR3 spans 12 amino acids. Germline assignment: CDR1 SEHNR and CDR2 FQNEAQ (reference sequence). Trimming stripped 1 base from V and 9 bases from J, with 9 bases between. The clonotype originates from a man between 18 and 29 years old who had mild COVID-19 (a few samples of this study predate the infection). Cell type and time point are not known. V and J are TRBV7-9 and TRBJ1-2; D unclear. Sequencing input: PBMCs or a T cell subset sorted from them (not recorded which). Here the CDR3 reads CASSLVVYSYTF. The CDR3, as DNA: TGTGCCAGCAGCTTAGTCGTTTACAGCTACACCTTC.